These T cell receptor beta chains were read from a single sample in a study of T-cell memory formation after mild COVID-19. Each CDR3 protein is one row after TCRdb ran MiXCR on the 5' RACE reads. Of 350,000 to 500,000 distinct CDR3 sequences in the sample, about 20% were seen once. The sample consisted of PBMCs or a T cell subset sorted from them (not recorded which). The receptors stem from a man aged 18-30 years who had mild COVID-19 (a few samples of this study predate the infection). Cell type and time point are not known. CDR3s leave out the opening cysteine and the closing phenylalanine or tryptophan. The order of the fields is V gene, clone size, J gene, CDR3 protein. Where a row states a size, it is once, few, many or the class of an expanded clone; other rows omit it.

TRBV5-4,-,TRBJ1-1,ASRTGNFNTEAF
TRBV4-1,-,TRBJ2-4,ASSGEKQY
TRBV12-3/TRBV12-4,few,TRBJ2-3,ASSAGTGAGDTQY
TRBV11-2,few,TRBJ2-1,ASSLEARQYNEQF
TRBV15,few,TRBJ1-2,ATSRDLGGFGYT
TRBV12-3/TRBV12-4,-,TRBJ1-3,ASSLSLENTIY
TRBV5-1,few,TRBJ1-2,ASSFGRALTYGYT
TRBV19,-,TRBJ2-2,ASRVNAGELF
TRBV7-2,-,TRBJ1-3,ASSLVSGSGNTIY
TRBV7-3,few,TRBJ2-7,ASSRGGLGGEQY
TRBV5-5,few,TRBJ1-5,ASSLGQRDQPQH
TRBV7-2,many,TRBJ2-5,ASSRHFQETQY
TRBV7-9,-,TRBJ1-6,ASSFGSGPHSPLH
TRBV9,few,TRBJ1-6,ASSVSEESPLH
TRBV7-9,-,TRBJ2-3,ASLKVEGAYPDTQY
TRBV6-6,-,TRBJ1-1,ASSQGIGGTEAF
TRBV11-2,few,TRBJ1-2,ASSLTVPYGYT
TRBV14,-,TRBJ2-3,ASSYGLAGGRQAQY
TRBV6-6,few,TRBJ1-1,ATLGGQGYTEAF
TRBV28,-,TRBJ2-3,ASSLGTFGTDTQY
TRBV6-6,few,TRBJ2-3,ASSSNLAFRNTQY
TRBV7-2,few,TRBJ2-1,ASRRNPLFYNEQF
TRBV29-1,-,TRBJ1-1,SGGRQGGTEAF
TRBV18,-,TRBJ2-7,ASSPDSISYEQY
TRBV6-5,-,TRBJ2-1,ASSLLRPQLYNEQF
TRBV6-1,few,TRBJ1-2,ASMSTGANYGYT
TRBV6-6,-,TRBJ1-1,ASTPTGLGTDEAF
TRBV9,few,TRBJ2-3,ASSVDLVPTDTQY
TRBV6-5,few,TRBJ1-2,ASSYSNSYYGYT
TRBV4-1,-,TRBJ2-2,ASSRWDRGVNTGELF
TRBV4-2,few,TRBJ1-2,ASSQGSDYGYT
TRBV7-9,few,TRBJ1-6,ASSHALGADSPLH
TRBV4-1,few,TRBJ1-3,ASSQLDGGNTIY
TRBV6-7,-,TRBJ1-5,ASRKPWRQPQH
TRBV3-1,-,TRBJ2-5,ASSQLGINQETQY
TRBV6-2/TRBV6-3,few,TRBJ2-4,ASSSPSRGKNIQY
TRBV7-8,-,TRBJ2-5,ASSQPGLYSETQY
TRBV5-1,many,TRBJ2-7,ASSQLAGGPYEQY
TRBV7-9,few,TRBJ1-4,ASSLVTTNEKLF
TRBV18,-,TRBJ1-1,ASSVGLGNTEAF